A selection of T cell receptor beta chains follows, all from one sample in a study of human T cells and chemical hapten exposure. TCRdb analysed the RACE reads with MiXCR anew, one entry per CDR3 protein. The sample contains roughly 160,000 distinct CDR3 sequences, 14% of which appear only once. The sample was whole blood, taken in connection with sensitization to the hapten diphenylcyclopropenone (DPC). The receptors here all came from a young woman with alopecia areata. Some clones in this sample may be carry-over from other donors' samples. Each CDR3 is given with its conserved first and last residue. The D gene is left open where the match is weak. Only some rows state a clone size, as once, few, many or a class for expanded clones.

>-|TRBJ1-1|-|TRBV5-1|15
TGCGCCAGCAGCTTGAACGATGTGGGGCACACTGAAGCTTTCTTT
CASSLNDVGHTEAFF
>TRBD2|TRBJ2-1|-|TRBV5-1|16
TGCGCCAGCAGCTTGCCCAGCGGGAGCGCCTACAATGAGCAGTTCTTC
CASSLPSGSAYNEQFF
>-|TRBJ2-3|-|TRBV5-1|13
TGCGCCAGCAACCGACAGAGCACAGATACGCAGTATTTT
CASNRQSTDTQYF
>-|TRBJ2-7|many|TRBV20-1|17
TGCAGTGCTAGAGATACTGGGCGCCCAATCCCTGACTACGAGCAGTACTTC
CSARDTGRPIPDYEQYF
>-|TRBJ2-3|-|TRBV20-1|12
TGCAGTGCTAGGTTTGGCCGGGATACGCAGTATTTT
CSARFGRDTQYF
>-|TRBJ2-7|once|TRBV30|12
TGTGCCTGGGGGGACCAAACCTACGAGCAGTACTTC
CAWGDQTYEQYF
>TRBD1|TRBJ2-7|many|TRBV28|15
TGTGCCAGCAGCTTGATCCGGGACAGCTCCTACGAGCAGTACTTC
CASSLIRDSSYEQYF
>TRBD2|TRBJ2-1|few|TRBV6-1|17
TGTGCCAGCAGTGCTTTAGCGGGATGGGCTAGATACAATGAGCAGTTCTTC
CASSALAGWARYNEQFF
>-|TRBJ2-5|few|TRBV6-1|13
TGTGCCAGCAGTGTTGCTGTACAAGAGACCCAGTACTTC
CASSVAVQETQYF
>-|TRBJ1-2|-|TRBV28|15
TGTGCCAGCAGTTTGAGTGGACGGTCTAACTATGGCTACACCTTC
CASSLSGRSNYGYTF
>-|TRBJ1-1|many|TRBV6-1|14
TGTGCCAGCAGCCTTGTACAGCAGAACACTGAAGCTTTCTTT
CASSLVQQNTEAFF
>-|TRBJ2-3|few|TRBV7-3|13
TGTGCCAGCAGCTTACTCAGCTTCGATACGCAGTATTTT
CASSLLSFDTQYF
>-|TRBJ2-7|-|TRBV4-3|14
TGCGCCAGCAGCCAGTCCGGACAGAGCTACGAGCAGTACTTC
CASSQSGQSYEQYF
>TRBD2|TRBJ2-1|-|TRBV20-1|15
TGCAGTGCAACACGACTAGCGGGGGCGCCCAATGAGCAGTTCTTC
CSATRLAGAPNEQFF
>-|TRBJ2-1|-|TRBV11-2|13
TGTGCCAGCAGCTTCGGGGGAGGCAATGAGCAGTTCTTC
CASSFGGGNEQFF
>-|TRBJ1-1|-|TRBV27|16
TGTGCCAGCAGTTACGACACAGGGACCCCGAACACTGAAGCTTTCTTT
CASSYDTGTPNTEAFF
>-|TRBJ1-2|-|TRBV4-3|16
TGCGCCAGCAGCCAAGAAGTTGGCGTAACTAACTATGGCTACACCTTC
CASSQEVGVTNYGYTF
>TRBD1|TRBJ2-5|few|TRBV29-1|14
TGCAGCCCCAAGGAAGAGGGGGCCGAGGAGACCCAGTACTTC
CSPKEEGAEETQYF
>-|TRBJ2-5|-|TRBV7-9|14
TGTGCCAGCAGCTTATTCCAGGGCCAAGAGACCCAGTACTTC
CASSLFQGQETQYF
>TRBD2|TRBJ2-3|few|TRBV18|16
TGTGCCAGCTCACCATTTCAAGCGGGAGCTACAGATACGCAGTATTTT
CASSPFQAGATDTQYF
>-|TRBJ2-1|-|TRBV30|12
TGTGCCTTCCAGGGGGGTGTGCATGAGCAGTTCTTC
CAFQGGVHEQFF
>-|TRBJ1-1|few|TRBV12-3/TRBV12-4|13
TGTGCCAGCAGTTTAAACAGGGTTACTGAAGCTTTCTTT
CASSLNRVTEAFF
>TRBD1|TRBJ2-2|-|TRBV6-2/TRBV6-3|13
TGTGCCAGCAAAAGACAGGGGACCGGGGAGCTGTTTTTT
CASKRQGTGELFF
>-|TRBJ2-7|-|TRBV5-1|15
TGCGCCAGCAGCTTTTATCTCAGGGCTACCTACGAGCAGTACTTC
CASSFYLRATYEQYF
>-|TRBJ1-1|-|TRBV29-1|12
TGCAGCGGAGGGGGAATGAACACTGAAGCTTTCTTT
CSGGGMNTEAFF
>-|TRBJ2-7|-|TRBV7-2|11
TGTGCCAGCAGTCCAGGGGACGAGCAGTACTTC
CASSPGDEQYF
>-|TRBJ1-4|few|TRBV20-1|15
TGCAGTGCTAGATCCTTCGACAGACCCTATGAAAAACTGTTTTTT
CSARSFDRPYEKLFF
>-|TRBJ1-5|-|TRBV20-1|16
TGCAGTGCTAGGTTGGGCACCGCAGATACTCATCAGCCCCAGCATTTT
CSARLGTADTHQPQHF
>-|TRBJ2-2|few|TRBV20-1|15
TGCAGTGCCCACTCCGGGACATCGAACACCGGGGAGCTGTTTTTT
CSAHSGTSNTGELFF
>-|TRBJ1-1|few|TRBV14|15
TGTGCCAGCAGCCAAGAGCAGGGATTGAACACTGAAGCTTTCTTT
CASSQEQGLNTEAFF
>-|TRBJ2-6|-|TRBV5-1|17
TGCGCCAGCAGCTTTGGGCCCACAGGGACCGGGGCCAACGTCCTGACTTTC
CASSFGPTGTGANVLTF
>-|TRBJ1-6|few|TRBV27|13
TGTGCCAGCAGTTTAACGGGGGACTCACCCCTCCACTTT
CASSLTGDSPLHF
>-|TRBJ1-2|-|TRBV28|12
TGTGCCAGCAGTTTATCGACACATGGCTACACCTTC
CASSLSTHGYTF
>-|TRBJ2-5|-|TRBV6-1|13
TGTGCCAGCAGTGAGGACTTCCTGAGGGCCCAGTACTTC
CASSEDFLRAQYF
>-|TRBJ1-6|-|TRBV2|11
TGTGCCAGCAGAATCGTTTTACCCCTCCACTTT
CASRIVLPLHF
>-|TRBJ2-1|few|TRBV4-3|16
TGCGCCAGCAGCCAACTAAAGGGGAGCTCCTACAATGAGCAGTTCTTC
CASSQLKGSSYNEQFF
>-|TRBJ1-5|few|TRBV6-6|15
TGTGCCAGCAGAGAGAGGGCGCCTGGCAATCAGCCCCAGCATTTT
CASRERAPGNQPQHF
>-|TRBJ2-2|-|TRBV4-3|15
TGCGCCAGCAGCCAACTGGGAGCGAACACCGGGGAGCTGTTTTTT
CASSQLGANTGELFF
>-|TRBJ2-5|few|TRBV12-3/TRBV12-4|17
TGTGCCAGCAGTTTCGGGCAGGGATACGTAACCGGGGAGACCCAGTACTTC
CASSFGQGYVTGETQYF
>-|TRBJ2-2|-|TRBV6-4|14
TGTGCCAGCAGTGAACAGGGTTACACCGGGGAGCTGTTTTTT
CASSEQGYTGELFF
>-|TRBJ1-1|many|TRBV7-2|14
TGTGCCAGCAGCTTAGCCGCAGGGCCCACTGAAGCTTTCTTT
CASSLAAGPTEAFF
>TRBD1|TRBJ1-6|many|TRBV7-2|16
TGTGCCAGCAGCATCCCCGGGACAGGGGTTTCCTCACCCCTCCACTTT
CASSIPGTGVSSPLHF
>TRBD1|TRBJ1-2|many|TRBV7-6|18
TGTGCCAGCAGCCGAACCGGCATCCTGACAGGGTCGTCGGCTGGCTACACCTTC
CASSRTGILTGSSAGYTF
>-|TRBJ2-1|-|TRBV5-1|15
TGCGCCAGCAGAACCATACCCAGCTCCTACAATGAGCAGTTCTTC
CASRTIPSSYNEQFF
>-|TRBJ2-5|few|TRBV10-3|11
TGTGCCATCAGTTCCCAAGAGACCCAGTACTTC
CAISSQETQYF
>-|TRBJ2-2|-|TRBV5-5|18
TGTGCCAGCAGCTTTCAAGGGCCCAGGGTTTCGAACACCGGGGAGCTGTTTTTT
CASSFQGPRVSNTGELFF
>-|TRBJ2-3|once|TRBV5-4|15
TGTGCCAGCAGCTCGGGCCCCTCGTACACAGATACGCAGTATTTT
CASSSGPSYTDTQYF
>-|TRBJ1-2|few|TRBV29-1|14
TGCAGCGTTGAAGATCTCGGGGCGAGATATGGCTACACCTTC
CSVEDLGARYGYTF
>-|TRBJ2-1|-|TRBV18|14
TGTGCCAGCTCACCGGGTTCCCCCGGAAATGAGCAGTTCTTC
CASSPGSPGNEQFF
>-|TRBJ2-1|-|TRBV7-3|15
TGTGCCAGCAGCTTCAAAAATCTAGTGGAGGCTGAGCAGTTCTTC
CASSFKNLVEAEQFF
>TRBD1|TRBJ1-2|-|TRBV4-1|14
TGCGCCAGCAGCCATCAGGGGGCGCCGGATGGCTACACCTTC
CASSHQGAPDGYTF
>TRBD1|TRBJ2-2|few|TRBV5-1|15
TGCGCCAGCAGCTTGGCCGGGACAGAGACCGGGGAGCTGTTTTTT
CASSLAGTETGELFF
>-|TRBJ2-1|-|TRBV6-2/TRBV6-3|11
TGTGCCAGCAGTTTGAGGGAGGAACAGTTCTTC
CASSLREEQFF